The clone carrying this T cell receptor beta chain showed up just a few times. Its antigen is unknown. This record comes from a study of human T cells and chemical hapten exposure. Whole-study findings and limits: Controls formed significantly fewer large CDR3 similarity clusters than expanded TCRs did. As patch test score rose, PT1 expanded TCR counts tended to rise as well.

A single record per CDR3 protein comes from TCRdb applying MiXCR to the RACE reads. Found here are approximately 50,000 distinct CDR3 sequences, 8.5% to 10% of them singletons; the top ten hold roughly a tenth. The time point is: pre-sensitization, week 0. Treatment in this sample: therapeutic diphenylcyclopropenone sensitization with weekly scalp DPC. The authors' total RNA extraction used unfractionated whole blood. CDR3 length equals 15 residues. CDR1 LGHNA and CDR2 YSLEER come from the germline V gene. The ends were cut back, 0 bases at V and 6 bases at J, with 12 bases in the middle. The chain links TRBV4-3 to TRBJ1-5; weak D call: TRBD1 (6 bases). The material was whole blood, obtained in connection with sensitization to the hapten diphenylcyclopropenone (DPC). The clonotype was recovered from a woman aged 25 to 39 with alopecia areata. Some clones in this sample may be carry-over from other donors' samples. CDR3 sequence: CASSQERGGSQPQHF. CDR3 DNA: TGCGCCAGCAGCCAAGAGCGAGGGGGTAGTCAGCCCCAGCATTTT.